This T cell receptor (beta chain) originates from a study of OX40 agonist ivuxolimab in advanced cancers. Study at large: Males comprised roughly four fifths of the group, whose mean age was 60 years (range roughly 23 to 90).

As for this clone: Its antigen is still unknown.

General observations from the study: The work left the antigen specificity of expanded peripheral T cells undetermined.

Clones were sequenced by immunoSEQ multiplex PCR, and TCRdb holds only the in-frame ones, with some missing. The sample holds tens of thousands of clones; around 85% are singletons and the top ten take about 4%. CDR3 length: 13 amino acids. The germline V and J ends were trimmed by 1 base and 5 bases, with 9 bases remaining between them. Germline CDR1 is PRHDT and CDR2 is FYEKMQ (reference sequence). The sequencing used CD4+ or CD8+ T cells sorted from blood, collected in a trial of the OX40 agonist ivuxolimab. The clonotype comes from an adult with an advanced solid tumor such as melanoma, head and neck, liver or kidney cancer. The chain carries TRBV13 and TRBJ2-7, with D perhaps matching TRBD2 (5 bases). CDR3 protein: CASSLELRDEQYF. The CDR3 DNA is TGTGCCAGCAGCTTAGAGTTGAGGGACGAGCAGTACTTC.